This passage covers 20 T cell receptor beta chains from one sample sequenced in a study of prognosis after radiotherapy for stage I lung cancer. Amplification of TCR beta CDR3 from genomic DNA used two-round multiplex PCR. Primers were specific to each TRBV and TRBJ gene in first-round PCR. TCRdb reprocessed the multiplex PCR reads with MiXCR, giving one entry per CDR3 protein. The table lists 20,000 or so distinct CDR3 sequences, about 27% of them singletons. The material was PBMCs, obtained before or after stereotactic body radiation therapy (not recorded which). These receptors all come from a donor over 45 with non-small cell lung cancer.

Turning to this clonotype: With a much larger clone just one base away, this may be a read error. The chain is built from TRBV5-6 and TRBJ2-3, with D perhaps TRBD2 (6 bases). The CDR3 contains 16 residues. The germline gives CDR1 SGHDT, CDR2 YYEEEE. In nucleotides, the CDR3 is TGTGCCAGCAACTTGGATGAGGGAGGACACACAGATACGCAGTATTTT. Its translation is CASNLDEGGHTDTQYF.

This clonotype was observed at least ten times. The rearrangement joins TRBV7-8 to TRBJ2-7; D is unclear. The germline V and J ends were trimmed by 2 bases and 2 bases, with 10 bases remaining between them. Per the germline V gene, CDR1 is SGHVS and CDR2 is FQNEAQ. The CDR3 has 14 amino acids. The CDR3 region is CASSLTGFTYEQYF. In DNA, the CDR3 is TGTGCCAGCAGCTTAACCGGGTTCACCTACGAGCAGTACTTC.

This clonotype was recorded many times. A read error may be the cause here, since a much bigger clone is one base away. The chain uses TRBV5-1 and TRBJ2-1; TRBD2 matches at 12 bases. This CDR3 has 17 residues. V trimming: 4 bases; J trimming: 7 bases; junction bases outside the gene matches: 12. The germline CDR1 and CDR2 sequences are SGHRS and YFSETQ. The CDR3 DNA is TGCGCCAGCAGCCCGCGCCTGCTAGCGGGAGGGCTGAATGAGCAGTTCTTC. As protein: CASSPRLLAGGLNEQFF.

This clonotype occurred many times. V gene TRBV15 combines with J gene TRBJ2-3; possibly TRBD1 for D (7 bases). The CDR3 has 17 amino acids. With 1 base removed from V and 0 bases from J, the gap between germline ends came to 14 bases. Germline lookup yields CDR1 LNHNV and CDR2 YYDKDF (reference sequence). The CDR3 here is CATSRGRGLYSTDTQYF. CDR3 DNA sequence: TGTGCCACCAGCAGAGGGAGGGGGCTTTATAGCACAGATACGCAGTATTTT. The variable domain in full, completed from reference TRBV15 and TRBJ2-3, reads DAMVIQNPRYQVTQFGKPVTLSCSQTLNHNVMYWYQQKSSQAPKLLFHYYDKDFNNEADTPDNFQSRRPNTSFCFLDIRSPGLGDTAMYLCATSRGRGLYSTDTQYFGPGTRLTVL.

This clonotype was counted ten times or more. The rearrangement links TRBV7-2 to TRBJ1-1, with D hard to call. Germline CDR1 SGHTA, CDR2 FQGNSA. This CDR3 is built from 15 residues. Trimming cost V 3 bases and J 4 bases, with 15 bases left between them. CDR3 residues: CASSFGGPRGTEAFF. In nucleotides, the CDR3 is TGTGCCAGCAGCTTCGGAGGACCCCGGGGCACTGAAGCTTTCTTT.

This clonotype appeared many times. V gene TRBV5-6 combines with J gene TRBJ1-1, with D perhaps matching TRBD1 (6 bases). The V end was cut by 0 bases, the J end by 0 bases, with 9 bases between. Looked up from germline, CDR1 is SGHDT and CDR2 is YYEEEE. The CDR3 spans 15 residues. The CDR3 reads CASSLVGGLNTEAFF. The CDR3 DNA follows: TGTGCCAGCAGCTTGGTCGGGGGGCTGAACACTGAAGCTTTCTTT. Full variable domain (remainder filled in from reference TRBV5-6 and TRBJ1-1): DAGVTQSPTHLIKTRGQQVTLRCSPKSGHDTVSWYQQALGQGPQFIFQYYEEEERQRGNFPDRFSGHQFPNYSSELNVNALLLGDSALYLCASSLVGGLNTEAFFGQGTRLTVV.

On this clonotype: One end of the junction fails to match germline, which may point to a read error. CDR3 sequence (DNA): TGCGCCAGCAGCAAAGATCCGACAGGTTCCTACGAGCAGTACTTC. Amino acid sequence: CASSKDPTGSYEQYF. V is TRBV4-3 and J is TRBJ2-7; TRBD1 might be the D (6 bases). The length of the CDR3 is 15 residues. Germline CDR1 and CDR2: LGHNA and YSLEER.

For this clonotype: Being one base from a much bigger clone, this may be a read error. The chain combines TRBV28 with TRBJ2-5; weak D call: TRBD1 (6 bases). V lost 3 bases and J lost 6, with 17 bases in between. CDR1 and CDR2 (germline): MDHEN, SYDVKM. CDR3 size: 15 residues. The DNA of the CDR3 is TGTGCCAGCAGTTTGGACTTCGACAGGCAACAGACCCAGTACTTC. Encoded protein: CASSLDFDRQQTQYF.

In its sample, this clonotype ranks as medium-sized (0.01 to 0.1%). V and J are TRBV4-1 and TRBJ1-3; unclear D gene. Germline V gene data show CDR1 as MGHRA and CDR2 as YSYEKL. The V gene lost 0 bases and the J gene lost 2 bases, with 11 bases spanning the gap. CDR3 length: 16 residues. CDR3: CASSQDRYRAGNTIYF. CDR3 nucleotides: TGCGCCAGCAGCCAAGATCGTTACCGCGCTGGAAACACCATATATTTT.

This clonotype showed up many times. The chain recombines TRBV4-1 with TRBJ2-5; possible D gene TRBD2, 5 bases. CDR1 and CDR2 (germline): MGHRA, YSYEKL. The CDR3 sequence is 16 residues long. Trimming took 3 bases from V and 1 from J, leaving 15 bases between them. As DNA, the CDR3 is TGCGCCAGCAGCCAGACCATTAGCGATGCCCAAGAGACCCAGTACTTC. Translation gives CASSQTISDAQETQYF.

This clonotype is labeled as medium-sized. This chain connects TRBV6-1 to TRBJ1-6; D may be TRBD1 (6 bases). V lost 6 bases to trimming and J lost 5 bases, with 8 bases between them. This CDR3 region has 13 residues. CDR1 and CDR2 from the germline V gene are MNHNS and SASEGT. This CDR3 reads CASRRTDNSPLHF. CDR3 nucleotides: TGTGCCAGCAGGAGGACAGATAATTCACCCCTCCACTTT.

This clonotype occurred many times. The rearrangement joins TRBV13 to TRBJ1-2; 12 nucleotides match TRBD1. Trimming at V came to 5 bases and at J to 4 bases, leaving 8 bases not matched to a gene. The CDR3 has 16 amino acids. CDR1 and CDR2 (germline): PRHDT, FYEKMQ (reference sequence). The CDR3 coding sequence is TGTGCCAGCAGCGTCCGGGACAGGGGGCTTGGCTATGGCTACACCTTC. Translating it yields CASSVRDRGLGYGYTF.

The table lists this clonotype with many counts. V is TRBV20-1 and J is TRBJ2-7, with D perhaps TRBD1 (6 bases). CDR3 length equals 13 residues. The V end was cut by 5 bases, the J end by 6 bases, with 17 bases between. CDR1 is DFQATT and CDR2 is SNEGSKA in the germline V gene (reference sequence). The CDR3 spells CSAHWTDTGEQYF. The DNA of the CDR3 is TGCAGTGCTCATTGGACAGATACGGGCGAGCAGTACTTC.

This clonotype is medium-sized (0.01 to 0.1%). The V gene is TRBV20-1, the J gene TRBJ1-5, with D tentatively TRBD1 (5 bases). Germline V lookup: CDR1 DFQATT, CDR2 SNEGSKA (reference sequence). The CDR3 runs 16 residues. With 1 base removed from V and 3 bases from J, the gap between germline ends came to 16 bases. CDR3 DNA: TGCAGTGCTAGAGTGCGCGGGACGGCGTACAATCAGCCCCAGCATTTT. The encoded protein is CSARVRGTAYNQPQHF.

Many counts were recorded for this clonotype. The J gene is TRBJ2-7, the V gene TRBV20-1; 11 bases line up with TRBD1. J lost 4 bases, V lost 8 bases, and 10 bases had no gene match. This CDR3 region has 14 residues. The V gene's germline CDR1 is DFQATT and CDR2 SNEGSKA (reference sequence). CDR3 sequence: CSTVDRGLSYEQYF. CDR3 nucleotide sequence: TGCAGTACGGTGGACAGGGGGCTATCTTACGAGCAGTACTTC.

This clonotype qualifies as medium-sized (0.01 to 0.1%). The chain couples TRBV5-1 to TRBJ2-1; D not resolved. Trimming removed 1 base from V and 5 bases from J, with 7 bases in between. Germline V gene lookup returns CDR1 SGHRS and CDR2 YFSETQ. The CDR3 is 13 amino acids. The CDR3 loop is CASSLSQNNEQFF. The CDR3 DNA reads as TGCGCCAGCAGCTTGTCCCAAAACAATGAGCAGTTCTTC.

At least ten counts were recorded for this clonotype. The J gene is TRBJ2-1, the V gene TRBV9; D is uncertain. Germline loops: CDR1 SGDLS, CDR2 YYNGEE. V was shortened by 2 bases and J by 5 bases, with 8 bases between the two germline ends. The CDR3 consists of 13 residues. Here the CDR3 DNA reads TGTGCCAGCAGCGTTAGCAGCCACAATGAGCAGTTCTTC. It codes for CASSVSSHNEQFF.

This clonotype has a count of ten or more. For the CDR3, the DNA is TGTGCCAGTAGTATGAAAGTGATAGCGACTAGCTCCTACGAGCAGTACTTC. Its translation: CASSMKVIATSSYEQYF. The chain joins TRBV19 to TRBJ2-7, with a tentative D call TRBD2 (6 bases). Germline CDR1 and CDR2: LNHDA and SQIVND (reference sequence). The V end was cut by 3 bases, the J end by 0 bases, with 18 bases between. The CDR3 has 17 residues.

This clonotype occurred many times. V is TRBV19 and J is TRBJ1-6; the D gene is possibly TRBD1 (5 bases). Germline V gene data show CDR1 as LNHDA and CDR2 as SQIVND (reference sequence). The CDR3 is 16 amino acids. Trimming pared 3 bases from V and 7 bases from J, leaving 16 bases between. The CDR3 bases are TGTGCCAGTAGTATTCGTTTGGGACGGATCAATTCACCCCTCCACTTT. This encodes CASSIRLGRINSPLHF.

In regard to this clonotype: This may be a read error: a much more frequent sequence differs by one nucleotide. V is TRBV5-4 and J is TRBJ2-5; a possible D gene is TRBD1 (6 bases). Trimming cost V 1 base and J 6 bases, with 10 bases left between them. The germline V gene has CDR1 SGHNT and CDR2 YYREEE (reference sequence). The length of the CDR3 is 13 residues. The CDR3 DNA reads TGTGCCAGCAGCTTGAGGGACACAAAGACCCAGTACTTC. This codes for CASSLRDTKTQYF.